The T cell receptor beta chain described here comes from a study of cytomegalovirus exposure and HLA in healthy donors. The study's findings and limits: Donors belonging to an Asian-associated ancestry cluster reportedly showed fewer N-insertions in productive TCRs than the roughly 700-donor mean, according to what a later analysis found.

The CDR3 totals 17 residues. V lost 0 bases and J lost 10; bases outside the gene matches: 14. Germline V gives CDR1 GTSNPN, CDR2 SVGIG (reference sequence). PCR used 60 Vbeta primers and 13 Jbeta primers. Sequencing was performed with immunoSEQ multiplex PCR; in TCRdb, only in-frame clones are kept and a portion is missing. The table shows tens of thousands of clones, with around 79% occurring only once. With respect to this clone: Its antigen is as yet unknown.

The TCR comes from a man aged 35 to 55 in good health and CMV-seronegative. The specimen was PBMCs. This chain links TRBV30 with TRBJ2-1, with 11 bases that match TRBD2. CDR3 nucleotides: TGTGCCTGGAGTGTAATTGAACTAGCGGGAGATAAGGGCGAGCAGTTCTTC. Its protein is CAWSVIELAGDKGEQFF.